The next 8 T cell receptor beta chains were all read from a single sample in a study of T cell responses to AZD1222 COVID-19 vaccine. Measured with immunoSEQ multiplex PCR; TCRdb has only the in-frame clones, and not every one. Here the sample spans around 8,000 clones, roughly 90% being singletons. The sample consisted of peripheral blood, taken 28 days after the second AZD1222 dose. The origin of the receptors is an adult who received the AZD1222 COVID-19 vaccine.

The chain employs TRBV18 and TRBJ1-4, with D uncertain. The V end lost 3 bases, the J end lost 8 bases, and 10 bases lay between the germline ends. Germline-derived CDR1 and CDR2 are KGHSH and LQKENI. CDR3 length equals 13 residues. CDR3 protein: CASSPRRTEKLFF. CDR3 in DNA: TGTGCCAGCTCACCGCGGCGGACCGAAAAACTGTTTTTT.

V gene TRBV5-4 combines with J gene TRBJ2-2, with TRBD2 matching 7 bases. This CDR3 is 16 amino acids long. The germline CDR1 and CDR2 sequences are SGHNT and YYREEE (reference sequence). Trimming cost V 4 bases and J 0 bases; bases outside gene matches: 6. Here the CDR3 DNA reads TGTGCCAGCAGCGCGGGGACTAAACCGAACACCGGGGAGCTGTTTTTT. It encodes CASSAGTKPNTGELFF.

The V and J genes are TRBV4-3 and TRBJ1-3; D ambiguous. This CDR3 comprises 15 residues. V was trimmed by 0 bases and J by 0 bases, leaving 6 bases between them. The germline V gene encodes CDR1 LGHNA and CDR2 YSLEER. The CDR3 reads CASSQELSSGNTIYF. The CDR3 DNA reads TGCGCCAGCAGCCAAGAGCTCAGCTCTGGAAACACCATATATTTT.

The V and J genes are TRBV7-3 and TRBJ2-7; D gene uncertain. Trimming shortened V by 1 base and J by 0 bases, and 7 bases separated the two germline ends. This CDR3 is built from 14 residues. Germline CDR1 SGHTA, CDR2 FQGTGA. In DNA form, the CDR3 reads TGTGCCAGCAGCTTAAGCGCAGCCTCCTACGAGCAGTACTTC. Translating it yields CASSLSAASYEQYF.

The chain recombines TRBV20-1 with TRBJ2-4; D assignment may be TRBD1 or TRBD2 (5 bases each). The ends were cut back, 3 bases at V and 9 bases at J, with 9 bases in the middle. The V gene's germline CDR1 is DFQATT and CDR2 SNEGSKA (reference sequence). The CDR3 spans 11 residues. The CDR3 coding sequence is TGCAGTGCTAGTTCAGGGACCATTCAGTACTTC. Translation: CSASSGTIQYF.

The rearrangement uses TRBV4-1 and TRBJ1-1; D is uncertain. Germline V gene lookup returns CDR1 MGHRA and CDR2 YSYEKL. The CDR3 runs to 14 residues. Trimming cost V 1 base and J 6 bases, with 12 bases left between them. CDR3 amino acids: CASSQGGPKPEAFF. The CDR3 coding sequence is TGCGCCAGCAGCCAAGGAGGGCCGAAACCTGAAGCTTTCTTT.

V and J are TRBV28 and TRBJ1-4; D gene uncertain. V lost 1 base and J lost 7, with 1 base in between. The CDR3 has 11 residues. Germline V gene lookup returns CDR1 MDHEN and CDR2 SYDVKM. This CDR3 is CASSLSEKLFF. The CDR3 DNA follows: TGTGCCAGCAGTTTATCTGAAAAACTGTTTTTT.

The rearrangement links TRBV18 to TRBJ2-7; D is tentatively TRBD1 or TRBD2 (6 bases each). Germline CDR1 KGHSH, CDR2 LQKENI. The CDR3 spans 14 residues. V lost 6 bases to trimming and J lost 4 bases, with 16 bases between them. The CDR3 loop reads CASSPGAGVYEQYF. CDR3 bases: TGTGCCAGCTCCCCGGGGGCAGGGGTTTACGAGCAGTACTTC.